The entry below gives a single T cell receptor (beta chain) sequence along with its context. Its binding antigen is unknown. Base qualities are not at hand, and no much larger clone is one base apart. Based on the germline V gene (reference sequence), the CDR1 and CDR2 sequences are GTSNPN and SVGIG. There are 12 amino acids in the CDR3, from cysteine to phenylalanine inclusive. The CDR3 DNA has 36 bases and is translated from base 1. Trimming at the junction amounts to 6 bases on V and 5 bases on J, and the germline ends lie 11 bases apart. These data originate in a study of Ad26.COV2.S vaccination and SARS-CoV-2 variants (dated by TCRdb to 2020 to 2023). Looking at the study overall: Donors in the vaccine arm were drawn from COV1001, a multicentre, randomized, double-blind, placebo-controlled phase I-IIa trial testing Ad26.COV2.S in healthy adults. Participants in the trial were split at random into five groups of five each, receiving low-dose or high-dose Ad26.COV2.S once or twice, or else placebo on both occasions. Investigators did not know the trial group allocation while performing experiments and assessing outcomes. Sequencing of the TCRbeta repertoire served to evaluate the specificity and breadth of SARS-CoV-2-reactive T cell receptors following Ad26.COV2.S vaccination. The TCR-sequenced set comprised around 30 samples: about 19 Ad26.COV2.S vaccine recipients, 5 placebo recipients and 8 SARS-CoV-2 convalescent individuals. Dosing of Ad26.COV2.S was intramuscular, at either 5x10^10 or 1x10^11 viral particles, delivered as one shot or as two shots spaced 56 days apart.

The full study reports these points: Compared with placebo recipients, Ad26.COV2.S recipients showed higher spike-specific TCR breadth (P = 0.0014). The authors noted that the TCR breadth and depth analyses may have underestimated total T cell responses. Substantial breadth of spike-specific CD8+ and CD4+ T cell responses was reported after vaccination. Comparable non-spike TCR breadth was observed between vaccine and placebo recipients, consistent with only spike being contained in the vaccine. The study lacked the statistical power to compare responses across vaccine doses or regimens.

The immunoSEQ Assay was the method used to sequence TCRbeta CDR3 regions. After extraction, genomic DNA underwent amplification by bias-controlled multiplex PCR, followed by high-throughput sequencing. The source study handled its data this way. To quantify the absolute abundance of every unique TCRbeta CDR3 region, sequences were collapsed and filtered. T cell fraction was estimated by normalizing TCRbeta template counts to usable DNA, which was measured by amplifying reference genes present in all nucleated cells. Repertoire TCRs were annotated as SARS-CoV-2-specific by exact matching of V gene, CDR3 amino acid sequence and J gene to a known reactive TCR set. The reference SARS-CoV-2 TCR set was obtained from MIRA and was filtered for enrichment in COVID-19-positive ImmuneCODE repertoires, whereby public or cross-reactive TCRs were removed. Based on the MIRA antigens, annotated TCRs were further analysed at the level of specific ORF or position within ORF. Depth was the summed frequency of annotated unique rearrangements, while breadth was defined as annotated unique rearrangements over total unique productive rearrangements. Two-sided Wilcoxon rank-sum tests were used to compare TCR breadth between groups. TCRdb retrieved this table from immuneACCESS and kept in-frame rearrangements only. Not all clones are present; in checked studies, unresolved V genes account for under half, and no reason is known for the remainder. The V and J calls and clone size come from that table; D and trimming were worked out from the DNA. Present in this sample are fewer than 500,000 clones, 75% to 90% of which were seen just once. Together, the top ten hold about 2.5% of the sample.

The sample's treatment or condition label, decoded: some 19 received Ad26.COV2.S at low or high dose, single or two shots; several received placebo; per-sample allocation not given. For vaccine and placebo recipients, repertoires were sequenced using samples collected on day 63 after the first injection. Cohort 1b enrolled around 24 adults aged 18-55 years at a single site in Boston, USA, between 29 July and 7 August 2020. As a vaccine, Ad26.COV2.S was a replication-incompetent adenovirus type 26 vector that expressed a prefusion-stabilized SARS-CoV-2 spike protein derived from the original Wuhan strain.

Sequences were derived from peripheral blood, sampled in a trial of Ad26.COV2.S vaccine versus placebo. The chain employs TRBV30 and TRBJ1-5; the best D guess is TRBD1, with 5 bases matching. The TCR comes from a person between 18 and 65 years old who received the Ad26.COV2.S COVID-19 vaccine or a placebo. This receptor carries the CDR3 CACQTGYQPQHF. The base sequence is TGTGCCTGCCAAACAGGCTATCAGCCCCAGCATTTT. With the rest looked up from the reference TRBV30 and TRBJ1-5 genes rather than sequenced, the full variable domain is SQTIHQWPATLVQPVGSPLSLECTVEGTSNPNLYWYRQAAGRGLQLLFYSVGIGQISSEVPQNLSASRPQDRQFILSSKKLLLSDSGFYLCACQTGYQPQHFGDGTRLSIL.